The 15 T cell receptor beta chains below come from one sample, sequenced in a study of blood T cell repertoires in COVID-19. Method: immunoSEQ multiplex PCR; TCRdb's copy keeps in-frame clones and lacks some. The sample carries roughly 200,000 clones, 80% to 90% recorded once. The sample was peripheral blood. The receptors stem from a woman over 75 with acute or convalescent COVID-19.

The genes are TRBV5-1 and TRBJ2-3, with D tentatively TRBD1 (6 bases). The CDR3 covers 14 residues. Deletions cut 2 bases from V and 4 bases from J, with 11 bases between. Per the germline V gene, CDR1 is SGHRS and CDR2 is YFSETQ. CDR3 in DNA: TGCGCCAGCAGCTTTGCGACAGGTCCAGATACGCAGTATTTT. Protein sequence: CASSFATGPDTQYF.

The chain carries TRBV5-1 and TRBJ1-3; TRBD1 is a possible D gene (5 bases). Germline lookup yields CDR1 SGHRS and CDR2 YFSETQ. The V gene lost 0 bases and the J gene lost 9 bases, with 16 bases spanning the gap. The CDR3 consists of 15 residues. The CDR3 DNA is TGCGCCAGCAGCTTGGAAGGGGACCGGGGAGGCACCATATATTTT. This encodes CASSLEGDRGGTIYF.

This chain joins TRBV18 and TRBJ2-7; TRBD2 is a possible D gene (5 bases). V was trimmed by 4 bases and J by 0 bases, leaving 10 bases between them. Germline CDR1 and CDR2: KGHSH and LQKENI. CDR3 length: 14 amino acids. The DNA for the CDR3 is TGTGCCAGCTCACGAGGGCGGAACTCCTACGAGCAGTACTTC. This translates into CASSRGRNSYEQYF.

The rearrangement links TRBV6-2 or TRBV6-3 to TRBJ2-1; D ambiguous. Germline V gives CDR1 MNHEY, CDR2 SVGEGT. The ends were cut back, 2 bases at V and 0 bases at J, with 8 bases in the middle. CDR3 size: 15 residues. In nucleotides, the CDR3 is TGTGCCAGCAGTTACCTAGGAGACTCCTACAATGAGCAGTTCTTC. Residues: CASSYLGDSYNEQFF.

The chain employs TRBV7-9 and TRBJ1-1, with 11 bases fitting TRBD1. The CDR3 consists of 16 residues. V shed 5 bases and J 1 base; nucleotides not matched to a gene: 6. The germline CDR1 and CDR2 sequences are SEHNR and FQNEAQ (reference sequence). CDR3 in amino acids: CASSPYGQGANTEAFF. In nucleotides, the CDR3 is TGTGCCAGCAGCCCCTACGGACAGGGGGCGAACACTGAAGCTTTCTTT.

The gene calls are TRBV7-2 and TRBJ1-3, with D unclear. The CDR3 spans 19 residues. The V and J ends lost 2 bases and 0 bases respectively, with 20 bases between them. CDR1 is SGHTA, CDR2 FQGNSA, per germline. The CDR3 nucleotides read TGTGCCAGCAGCTTACCATACGTCGGTACGGCTAGCTCTGGAAACACCATATATTTT. This translates into CASSLPYVGTASSGNTIYF.

The chain couples TRBV9 to TRBJ2-5, with 11 bases that match TRBD1. The CDR3 spans 14 residues. Trimming removed 9 bases from V and 2 bases from J; junction bases left unmatched: 6. The germline V gene has CDR1 SGDLS and CDR2 YYNGEE. The CDR3 spells CAKPGQGVQETQYF. DNA for the CDR3: TGTGCCAAACCGGGACAGGGGGTTCAAGAGACCCAGTACTTC.

The chain employs TRBV5-1 and TRBJ2-3, with D possibly matching TRBD2 (6 bases). Between the trimmed V and J ends, which lost 1 base and 0 bases, there was a span of 12 bases. The V gene's germline CDR1 is SGHRS and CDR2 YFSETQ. The CDR3 is made up of 16 amino acids. In nucleotides, the CDR3 is TGCGCCAGCAGCTTGATGTCCGCGGGAAGCACAGATACGCAGTATTTT. Encoded protein: CASSLMSAGSTDTQYF.

V usage is TRBV2 and J usage is TRBJ1-5; unclear D gene. Germline V CDR1 and CDR2: SNHLY, FYNNEI. Trimming removed 0 bases from V and 5 bases from J, with 5 bases in between. The CDR3 spans 13 residues. CDR3 protein: CASSEAEDQPQHF. CDR3 DNA sequence: TGTGCCAGCAGTGAAGCCGAGGATCAGCCCCAGCATTTT.

This chain joins TRBV29-1 and TRBJ1-2, with D hard to call. Germline V lookup: CDR1 SQVTM, CDR2 ANQGSEA. Trimming stripped 6 bases from V and 5 bases from J, with 16 bases between. This CDR3 contains 13 residues. The CDR3 loop is CSVGLGGRYGYTF. The DNA of the CDR3 is TGCAGCGTGGGGTTGGGCGGGAGATATGGCTACACCTTC.

This rearrangement joins TRBV7-2 to TRBJ1-4; D not resolved. The CDR3 consists of 16 residues. V lost 5 bases, J lost 0 bases, and 13 bases lay in between. CDR1 and CDR2 (germline): SGHTA, FQGNSA. The CDR3 loop is CASSRGEFATNEKLFF. As DNA, the CDR3 is TGTGCCAGCAGCCGCGGCGAGTTTGCAACTAATGAAAAACTGTTTTTT.

This rearrangement joins TRBV15 to TRBJ1-4; tentatively, D is TRBD1 (6 bases). This CDR3 region has 13 residues. Germline values: CDR1 LNHNV, CDR2 YYDKDF (reference sequence). The V gene lost 7 bases and the J gene lost 5 bases, with 11 bases spanning the gap. CDR3: CATTRDINEKLFF. DNA for the CDR3: TGTGCCACCACTCGGGACATCAATGAAAAACTGTTTTTT.

The chain uses TRBV28 and TRBJ1-5, with D possibly matching TRBD1 (6 bases). Trimming shortened V by 11 bases and J by 4 bases, and 15 bases separated the two germline ends. Germline V gene lookup returns CDR1 MDHEN and CDR2 SYDVKM. This CDR3 region has 13 residues. Here the CDR3 DNA reads TGTGCCGGCCGGGGGGCGCGGAATCAGCCCCAGCATTTT. It encodes CAGRGARNQPQHF.

CDR3 loop: CASSYQGNLSEAFF. For the CDR3, the DNA is TGTGCCAGCAGTTACCAGGGAAACCTGTCTGAAGCTTTCTTT. J is TRBJ1-1 and V is TRBV2; TRBD1 is a possible D gene (5 bases). The CDR3 loop spans 14 amino acids. The V and J ends lost 5 bases and 6 bases respectively, with 16 bases between them. Germline V gene lookup returns CDR1 SNHLY and CDR2 FYNNEI. Filled out from reference TRBV2 and TRBJ1-1, the complete variable domain reads EPEVTQTPSHQVTQMGQEVILRCVPISNHLYFYWYRQILGQKVEFLVSFYNNEISEKSEIFDDQFSVERPDGSNFTLKIRSTKLEDSAMYFCASSYQGNLSEAFFGQGTRLTVV.

The V gene is TRBV28, the J gene TRBJ1-5; tentative D call: TRBD1 (5 bases). V lost 3 bases and J lost 6, with 12 bases in between. From germline, CDR1 is MDHEN and CDR2 SYDVKM. CDR3 size: 14 residues. As DNA, the CDR3 is TGTGCCAGCAGTTTTATGGGGGGAGGTCAGCCCCAGCATTTT. It yields the protein CASSFMGGGQPQHF. The variable domain in full, with the rest retrieved from reference TRBV28 and TRBJ1-5, is DVKVTQSSRYLVKRTGEKVFLECVQDMDHENMFWYRQDPGLGLRLIYFSYDVKMKEKGDIPEGYSVSREKKERFSLILESASTNQTSMYLCASSFMGGGQPQHFGDGTRLSIL.